This entry lists 15 T cell receptor beta chains sequenced from one sample in a study of cytomegalovirus exposure and HLA in healthy donors. The PCR ran on 60 Vbeta and 13 Jbeta primers. Sequencing was performed with immunoSEQ multiplex PCR; in TCRdb, only in-frame clones are kept and a portion is missing. The sample has about 160,000 clones; approximately 80% are singletons. Sequenced: PBMCs. Receptors were obtained from a man aged 18 to 29 in good health and CMV-seropositive.

CDR3 amino acids: CASSALPPGSGTEAFF. The CDR3 DNA reads TGTGCCAGCAGCGCGCTCCCGCCCGGGTCGGGCACTGAAGCTTTCTTT. The rearrangement uses TRBV9 and TRBJ1-1; D call uncertain. Trimming cost V 3 bases and J 4 bases, with 19 bases left between them. Per germline, CDR1 SGDLS and CDR2 YYNGEE. The CDR3 totals 16 residues. Drawing the rest from reference TRBV9 and TRBJ1-1, the complete variable domain is DSGVTQTPKHLITATGQRVTLRCSPRSGDLSVYWYQQSLDQGLQFLIQYYNGEERAKGNILERFSAQQFPDLHSELNLSSLELGDSALYFCASSALPPGSGTEAFFGQGTRLTVV.

V usage is TRBV6-6 and J usage is TRBJ1-3; possibly TRBD1 for D (5 bases). This CDR3 region has 15 residues. In germline, CDR1 is MNHNY, CDR2 SVGAGI (reference sequence). The V and J ends lost 5 bases and 3 bases respectively, with 14 bases between them. The CDR3 sequence is CASSPQDQGGNTIYF. As DNA, the CDR3 is TGTGCCAGCAGTCCCCAGGACCAGGGTGGAAACACCATATATTTT.

The chain links TRBV2 to TRBJ2-1; 12 nucleotides match TRBD2. V lost 0 bases to trimming and J lost 10 bases; unmatched junction nucleotides: 10. The germline gives CDR1 SNHLY, CDR2 FYNNEI. The CDR3 is made up of 17 amino acids. DNA for the CDR3: TGTGCCAGCAGTGAAGCATTAGGACTAGCGGGGTCCCGGGAGCAGTTCTTC. Encoded protein: CASSEALGLAGSREQFF.

The gene calls are TRBV20-1 and TRBJ2-1, with a weak D call TRBD2 (5 bases). The CDR3 runs 11 residues. Germline CDR1 and CDR2: DFQATT and SNEGSKA (reference sequence). Written as DNA, the CDR3 is TGCAGCCGAGGGTCGTACAATGAGCAGTTCTTC. This codes for CSRGSYNEQFF.

A note on this clone: At one end, the junction sequence differs from germline, possibly due to a read error. The rearrangement links TRBV11-2 to TRBJ2-4; the match to TRBD1 covers 9 bases. This CDR3 is built from 16 residues. Germline-derived CDR1 and CDR2 are SGHAT and FQNNGV. CDR3 in amino acids: CASSWDRDGGKNSQYF. CDR3 DNA sequence: TGTGCCAGCAGCTGGGACAGGGACGGGGGTAAAAACAGTCAGTACTTC.

This clone occurred a few times. The gene calls are TRBV10-3 and TRBJ2-3; 9 nucleotides agree with TRBD2. V was clipped by 3 bases and J by 3 bases; unmatched bases: 4. This CDR3 contains 15 residues. Germline V gives CDR1 ENHRY, CDR2 SYGVKD. The CDR3 DNA sequence: TGTGCCATCAGTGATAGGCTAGCGGGGACAGATACGCAGTATTTT. Translation: CAISDRLAGTDTQYF.

The chain combines TRBV11-3 with TRBJ2-5; unclear D gene. Germline-derived CDR1 and CDR2 are SGHNT and YENEEA. Trimming removed 1 base from V and 3 bases from J, with 6 bases in between. This CDR3 spans 13 amino acids. The CDR3 nucleotides are TGTGCCAGCAGCTTAGGTCAGAAAGAGACCCAGTACTTC. Residues: CASSLGQKETQYF.

The chain recombines TRBV4-1 with TRBJ2-7, with TRBD1 matching over 7 bases. V lost 4 bases, J lost 2 bases, and 8 bases stayed unmatched. Germline-derived CDR1 and CDR2 are MGHRA and YSYEKL. This CDR3 comprises 15 residues. CDR3 DNA sequence: TGCGCCAGCAGCCGGCCGGGACAGACCCCCTACGAGCAGTACTTC. It translates to CASSRPGQTPYEQYF.

This chain links TRBV7-2 with TRBJ2-1; a weak D match, TRBD1 (5 bases). Deletions cut 7 bases from V and 6 bases from J, with 16 bases between. The CDR3 is made up of 14 amino acids. The V gene's germline CDR1 is SGHTA and CDR2 FQGNSA. CDR3 nucleotides: TGTGCCAGCACCCTGGGGAAGGGGATCAATGAGCAGTTCTTC. It is translated as CASTLGKGINEQFF. Complete variable domain (other parts from reference TRBV7-2 and TRBJ2-1): GAGVSQSPSNKVTEKGKDVELRCDPISGHTALYWYRQSLGQGLEFLIYFQGNSAPDKSGLPSDRFSAERTGGSVSTLTIQRTQQEDSAVYLCASTLGKGINEQFFGPGTRLTVL.

With respect to this clone: Mismatch with germline at one junction end may stem from a read error. The chain carries TRBV4-3 and TRBJ2-7; 7 bases align to TRBD2. Germline CDR1 is LGHNA and CDR2 is YSLEER. CDR3 length: 13 amino acids. CDR3 sequence: CASSQGAGDERYF. The DNA for the CDR3 is TGCGCCAGCAGCCAAGGCGCGGGGGACGAGCGGTACTTC.

The rearrangement uses TRBV2 and TRBJ1-6; no clear D. The CDR3 is 15 amino acids. CDR1 and CDR2 (germline): SNHLY, FYNNEI. Deletions cut 4 bases from V and 1 base from J, with 8 bases between. This CDR3 is CASSGRGSYNSPLHF. The CDR3 DNA reads as TGTGCCAGCAGTGGGAGAGGGTCCTATAATTCACCCCTCCACTTT. The complete variable domain, with remaining parts taken from reference TRBV2 and TRBJ1-6, reads EPEVTQTPSHQVTQMGQEVILRCVPISNHLYFYWYRQILGQKVEFLVSFYNNEISEKSEIFDDQFSVERPDGSNFTLKIRSTKLEDSAMYFCASSGRGSYNSPLHFGNGTRLTVT.

This clone is categorized as hyperexpanded. V and J are TRBV25-1 and TRBJ2-1; D might be TRBD2 (5 bases). The germline V and J ends were trimmed by 2 bases and 6 bases, with 11 bases remaining between them. CDR1 and CDR2 from the germline V gene are MGHDK and SYGVNS. The CDR3 loop spans 14 amino acids. The CDR3 DNA is TGTGCCAGCAGTGAAGGGCGGGCGGTCAATGAGCAGTTCTTC. This sequence encodes CASSEGRAVNEQFF.

The chain employs TRBV11-2 and TRBJ2-1; 7 bases match TRBD2. This CDR3 has 14 amino acids. V lost 1 base and J lost 5; bases outside the gene matches: 2. Germline V gene lookup returns CDR1 SGHAT and CDR2 FQNNGV. In DNA, the CDR3 is TGTGCCAGCAGCTTAGCGGGAGGCCACAATGAGCAGTTCTTC. The encoded protein is CASSLAGGHNEQFF.

The chain uses TRBV5-4 and TRBJ2-5; TRBD2 is a possible D gene (5 bases). V dropped 4 bases and J dropped 5 bases, with 18 bases sitting between them. The CDR3 extends over 15 amino acids. The germline V gene has CDR1 SGHNT and CDR2 YYREEE (reference sequence). The CDR3 loop reads CASSLDNTGSETQYF. CDR3 bases: TGTGCCAGCAGCCTTGACAATACGGGGTCGGAGACCCAGTACTTC.

This chain joins TRBV6-1 and TRBJ1-5; D uncertain. Germline V gives CDR1 MNHNS, CDR2 SASEGT. This CDR3 contains 15 residues. V lost 1 base and J lost 3, with 10 bases in between. Written as DNA, the CDR3 is TGTGCCAGCAGTGAAGGGCCATACCACAATCAGCCCCAGCATTTT. Translating it yields CASSEGPYHNQPQHF.